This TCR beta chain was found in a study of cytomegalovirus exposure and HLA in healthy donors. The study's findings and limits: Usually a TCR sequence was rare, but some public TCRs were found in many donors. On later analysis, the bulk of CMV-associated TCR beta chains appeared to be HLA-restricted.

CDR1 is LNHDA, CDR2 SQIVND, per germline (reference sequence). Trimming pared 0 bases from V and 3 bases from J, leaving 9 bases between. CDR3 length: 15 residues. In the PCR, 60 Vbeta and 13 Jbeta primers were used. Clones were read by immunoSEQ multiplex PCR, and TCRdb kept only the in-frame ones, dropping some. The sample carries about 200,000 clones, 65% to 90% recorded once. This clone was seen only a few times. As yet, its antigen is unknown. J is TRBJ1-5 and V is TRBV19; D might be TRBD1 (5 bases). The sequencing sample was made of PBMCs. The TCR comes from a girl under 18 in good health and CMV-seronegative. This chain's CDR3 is CASSIEGVPNQPQHF. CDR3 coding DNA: TGTGCCAGTAGTATAGAAGGGGTGCCCAATCAGCCCCAGCATTTT.